A single sample is the source of the 28 T cell receptor beta chains below, sequenced in a study of blood T cell repertoires in COVID-19. Generated by immunoSEQ multiplex PCR, the TCRdb table keeps only in-frame clones and is missing some. The repertoire consists of roughly 260,000 clones, with 86% occurring once and the leading ten covering about 2.6%. The sequencing sample was made of PBMCs or T cells enriched from blood (not recorded which). The source of these receptors is a woman younger than 30 who had recovered from COVID-19.

This chain connects TRBV12-3 or TRBV12-4 to TRBJ2-5, with D uncertain. The CDR3 loop spans 13 amino acids. V gave up 7 bases and J gave up 5 bases, with 14 bases separating them. The CDR3 region has the DNA TGTGCCAGCACCTATCGGGTCACGGAGACCCAGTACTTC. Encoded protein: CASTYRVTETQYF.

The chain combines TRBV24-1 with TRBJ1-2; TRBD1 aligns across 9 bases. The ends lost 3 bases at V and 8 bases at J; junction bases unmatched: 9. Germline CDR1 reads KGHDR; CDR2 reads SFDVKD. The CDR3 has 15 amino acids. CDR3 residues: CATSDPGTGIRGYTF. In DNA form, the CDR3 reads TGTGCCACCAGTGATCCCGGGACAGGGATCAGGGGCTACACCTTC.

This clone was observed once. The chain has TRBV2 and TRBJ1-1; 8 bases line up with TRBD1. V was clipped by 8 bases and J by 0 bases; unmatched bases: 2. This CDR3 has 13 residues. CDR1 and CDR2 from the germline V gene are SNHLY and FYNNEI. CDR3 in amino acids: CASSGQVNTEAFF. The CDR3 nucleotides are TGTGCCAGCTCGGGACAGGTGAACACTGAAGCTTTCTTT.

The chain employs TRBV5-1 and TRBJ2-7, with TRBD2 matching 11 bases. The germline V gene encodes CDR1 SGHRS and CDR2 YFSETQ. Germline trimming cut 4 bases from V and 2 bases from J; bases unmatched to any gene: 5. The CDR3 contains 15 residues. CDR3 DNA: TGCGCCAGCAGCCCGGGACTAGCGGCGACCTACGAGCAGTACTTC. It translates to CASSPGLAATYEQYF.

The chain is built from TRBV6-5 and TRBJ1-1, with D hard to call. The V and J ends lost 7 bases and 3 bases respectively, with 12 bases between them. Germline CDR1 reads MNHEY; CDR2 reads SVGAGI. The CDR3 consists of 13 residues. CDR3 DNA sequence: TGTGCCAGCACCCCTCCCGGGGACACTGAAGCTTTCTTT. Its protein is CASTPPGDTEAFF.

The chain uses TRBV6-5 and TRBJ1-6; the match to TRBD1 covers 8 bases. V shed 6 bases, J shed 11 bases, and the junction held 6 bases outside the gene matches. The CDR3 extends over 13 amino acids. Germline CDR1 is MNHEY and CDR2 is SVGAGI. The CDR3 region has the DNA TGTGCCAGCAGGGCAGGGGGCACGGCACCCCTCCACTTT. Encoded protein: CASRAGGTAPLHF.

This chain uses TRBV28 with TRBJ1-1, with D uncertain. This CDR3 has 14 amino acids. Trimming took 6 bases from V and 0 from J, leaving 11 bases between them. Germline V CDR1 and CDR2: MDHEN, SYDVKM. The CDR3 spells CASSLSNMNTEAFF. The CDR3 region has the DNA TGTGCCAGCAGCCTCTCCAACATGAACACTGAAGCTTTCTTT.

This chain links TRBV12-3 or TRBV12-4 with TRBJ2-1; the D gene is possibly TRBD2 (5 bases). Trimming removed 3 bases from V and 9 bases from J, with 12 bases in between. The CDR3 totals 13 residues. The CDR3 loop is CASSFPSRGEQFF. In DNA, the CDR3 is TGTGCCAGCAGTTTCCCGAGTCGGGGTGAGCAGTTCTTC.

For the CDR3, the DNA is TGTGCCAGCAGCTTGGGGGGGCCGAACTATGGCTACACCTTC. Protein product: CASSLGGPNYGYTF. The chain couples TRBV5-4 to TRBJ1-2; D possibly corresponds to TRBD1 (6 bases). Trimming took off 0 bases at V and 2 bases at J, with 8 bases between the two ends. The length of the CDR3 is 14 residues. In germline, CDR1 is SGHNT, CDR2 YYREEE (reference sequence).

This chain joins TRBV2 and TRBJ1-4; 7 bases match TRBD1. The CDR3 is made up of 16 amino acids. The trim removed 3 bases at V and 11 bases at J, leaving 15 bases unmatched. Germline CDR1 and CDR2: SNHLY and FYNNEI. DNA for the CDR3: TGTGCCAGCAGTGACCGTACACAGGGGCCAATGAGGAAACTGTTTTTT. Amino acid sequence: CASSDRTQGPMRKLFF. The full variable domain, its missing parts supplied by reference TRBV2 and TRBJ1-4, is EPEVTQTPSHQVTQMGQEVILRCVPISNHLYFYWYRQILGQKVEFLVSFYNNEISEKSEIFDDQFSVERPDGSNFTLKIRSTKLEDSAMYFCASSDRTQGPMRKLFFGSGTQLSVL.

This rearrangement joins TRBV5-1 to TRBJ1-6, with unresolved D. CDR3 length: 15 amino acids. CDR1 and CDR2 from the germline V gene are SGHRS and YFSETQ. V was trimmed by 1 base and J by 6 bases, leaving 11 bases between them. The chain's CDR3 is CASSLTEPSNSPLHF. CDR3 in DNA: TGCGCCAGCAGCTTGACAGAGCCCTCTAATTCACCCCTCCACTTT.

This rearrangement joins TRBV7-2 to TRBJ2-2; 8 bases agree with TRBD2. The CDR3 covers 16 residues. Trimming cost V 5 bases and J 5 bases; bases outside gene matches: 10. CDR1 and CDR2 from the germline V gene are SGHTA and FQGNSA. CDR3 bases: TGTGCCAGCAGCCGGTTGTCGTCGGGGGGGACCGGGGAGCTGTTTTTT. Translated: CASSRLSSGGTGELFF.

The V call is TRBV7-9, the J call TRBJ2-1; 10 bases are a match to TRBD1. This CDR3 is 15 amino acids long. Germline V gives CDR1 SEHNR, CDR2 FQNEAQ (reference sequence). The V gene end was trimmed by 2 bases and the J gene end by 7 bases; junction bases not matched to a gene: 5. In nucleotides, the CDR3 is TGTGCCAGCAGCTTACATCGGGACAGGGGAAATGAGCAGTTCTTC. Its protein product is CASSLHRDRGNEQFF. The full variable domain, rest sourced from reference TRBV7-9 and TRBJ2-1, is DTGVSQNPRHKITKRGQNVTFRCDPISEHNRLYWYRQTLGQGPEFLTYFQNEAQLEKSRLLSDRFSAERPKGSFSTLEIQRTEQGDSAMYLCASSLHRDRGNEQFFGPGTRLTVL.

The chain joins TRBV27 to TRBJ2-5, with D perhaps TRBD1 (7 bases). Between the trimmed V and J ends, which lost 5 bases and 4 bases, there was a span of 14 bases. There are 14 residues in the CDR3. Germline V gives CDR1 MNHEY, CDR2 SMNVEV (reference sequence). In nucleotides, the CDR3 is TGTGCCAGCAGTCCGTACAGGGGAGGAGAGACCCAGTACTTC. It is translated as CASSPYRGGETQYF.

The gene calls are TRBV6-1 and TRBJ2-5, with D unresolved. The length of the CDR3 is 13 residues. Germline V gene sequence: CDR1 MNHNS, CDR2 SASEGT. The germline V and J ends were trimmed by 3 bases and 0 bases, with 5 bases remaining between them. The CDR3 region has the DNA TGTGCCAGCAGTGACGGGTACCAAGAGACCCAGTACTTC. Translated: CASSDGYQETQYF.

V usage is TRBV2 and J usage is TRBJ2-7; tentatively, D is TRBD2 (7 bases). CDR1 and CDR2 (germline): SNHLY, FYNNEI. Trimming took off 3 bases at V and 3 bases at J, with 21 bases between the two ends. CDR3 size: 17 residues. The DNA of the CDR3 is TGTGCCAGCAGTGACGGGGGGCAGCGTCTATCACACTACGAGCAGTACTTC. Amino acid sequence: CASSDGGQRLSHYEQYF.

The V gene is TRBV11-2, the J gene TRBJ2-1; 12 bases fit TRBD2. CDR1 is SGHAT, CDR2 FQNNGV, per germline. V was pared by 4 bases and J by 4 bases, with 2 bases of the junction left unmatched. CDR3 length: 15 residues. The chain's CDR3 is CASSSTSGGYNEQFF. The CDR3 region has the DNA TGTGCCAGCAGCTCGACTAGCGGGGGTTACAATGAGCAGTTCTTC.

The V and J genes are TRBV30 and TRBJ2-5, with D possibly being TRBD2 (5 bases). CDR1 is GTSNPN, CDR2 SVGIG, per germline (reference sequence). The CDR3 runs 15 residues. Trimming left V 3 bases short and J 1 base short, with 15 bases between. CDR3 protein: CAWRRDPQTQETQYF. The CDR3 bases are TGTGCCTGGAGACGGGATCCTCAAACCCAAGAGACCCAGTACTTC.

The chain uses TRBV2 and TRBJ1-1; D is uncertain. The CDR3 length is 13 residues. Trimming removed 4 bases at V and 4 bases at J, with 10 bases between. The germline gives CDR1 SNHLY, CDR2 FYNNEI. Here the CDR3 DNA reads TGTGCCAGCAGTGCGGAAGGCGGCACTGAAGCTTTCTTT. Translated: CASSAEGGTEAFF.

The chain links TRBV5-1 to TRBJ1-5; tentative D call: TRBD1 (6 bases). Looked up from germline, CDR1 is SGHRS and CDR2 is YFSETQ. The length of the CDR3 is 14 residues. Trimming stripped 4 bases from V and 6 bases from J, with 14 bases between. CDR3 sequence reads: CASSIGQSGQPQHF. The DNA for the CDR3 is TGCGCCAGCAGCATCGGACAGAGTGGTCAGCCCCAGCATTTT.

This chain connects TRBV4-1 to TRBJ2-1; TRBD2 aligns across 14 bases. V trimming: 8 bases; J trimming: 6 bases; junction bases outside the gene matches: 12. There are 17 residues in the CDR3. CDR1 MGHRA and CDR2 YSYEKL come from the germline V gene. The CDR3 here is CASWGLAGDHRSNEQFF. CDR3 sequence (DNA): TGCGCCAGCTGGGGACTAGCGGGAGATCATAGGAGCAATGAGCAGTTCTTC.

The CDR3 is CASSDRGRNQPQHF. The CDR3 DNA is TGTGCCAGCAGTGACAGGGGGCGGAATCAGCCCCAGCATTTT. V and J are TRBV2 and TRBJ1-5, with 8 bases fitting TRBD1. V shed 3 bases and J 4 bases; nucleotides not matched to a gene: 2. The CDR3 loop spans 14 amino acids. Germline V lookup: CDR1 SNHLY, CDR2 FYNNEI.

Only one count was recorded for this clone. The chain carries TRBV6-5 and TRBJ1-6, with 9 bases lining up with TRBD1. With 6 bases clipped from V and 8 bases from J, the junction kept 5 bases outside the gene matches. The CDR3 length is 14 residues. Germline lookup yields CDR1 MNHEY and CDR2 SVGAGI. As DNA, the CDR3 is TGTGCCAGCAGACCAGACAGGGGGGATTCACCCCTCCACTTT. Protein product: CASRPDRGDSPLHF.

This CDR3 is CASSVDTGGSYNEQFF. For the CDR3, the DNA is TGTGCCAGCAGCGTAGATACCGGGGGCTCCTACAATGAGCAGTTCTTC. This chain links TRBV9 with TRBJ2-1, with D possibly being TRBD2 (6 bases). Germline V CDR1 and CDR2: SGDLS, YYNGEE. V was shortened by 0 bases and J by 0 bases, with 10 bases between the two germline ends. The CDR3 runs to 16 residues.

This chain links TRBV27 with TRBJ1-1; D is possibly TRBD1 (5 bases). Germline V gives CDR1 MNHEY, CDR2 SMNVEV (reference sequence). The V gene lost 3 bases and the J gene lost 0 bases, with 8 bases spanning the gap. This CDR3 comprises 14 residues. CDR3 amino acids: CASSFGHLNTEAFF. DNA of the CDR3: TGTGCCAGCAGTTTTGGACACCTGAACACTGAAGCTTTCTTT.

The chain links TRBV19 to TRBJ1-5, with D tentatively TRBD1 (5 bases). Germline V gives CDR1 LNHDA, CDR2 SQIVND (reference sequence). CDR3 length: 14 residues. Between the trimmed V and J ends, which lost 1 base and 2 bases, there was a span of 6 bases. Here the CDR3 DNA reads TGTGCCAGTAGTATAGTAGGGGGCAATCAGCCCCAGCATTTT. Translated: CASSIVGGNQPQHF.

V usage is TRBV7-8 and J usage is TRBJ1-2; unclear D gene. The V gene's germline CDR1 is SGHVS and CDR2 FQNEAQ. V gave up 1 base and J gave up 2 bases, with 14 bases separating them. This CDR3 region has 16 residues. The CDR3 nucleotides read TGTGCCAGCAGCTTAGATAGCCCGGGTCTGAACTATGGCTACACCTTC. The encoded protein is CASSLDSPGLNYGYTF.

This chain joins TRBV6-6 and TRBJ1-2, with TRBD1 identical over 12 bases. V was pared by 6 bases and J by 6 bases, with 17 bases of the junction left unmatched. The CDR3 has 18 residues. The germline V gene encodes CDR1 MNHNY and CDR2 SVGAGI (reference sequence). The CDR3 region has the DNA TGTGCCAGCAGCCGAACCGGGACAGGGGGCACTAAGGGTAATGGCTACACCTTC. The encoded protein is CASSRTGTGGTKGNGYTF.